The 25 T cell receptor beta chains below come from one sample, sequenced in a study of OX40 agonist ivuxolimab in advanced cancers. Only in-frame clones appear in the TCRdb table, and some are missing; sequencing was by immunoSEQ multiplex PCR. The sample holds 75,000 to 100,000 clones, approximately 91% seen once. Sequencing was performed on CD4+ or CD8+ T cells sorted from blood, taken in a trial of the OX40 agonist ivuxolimab. The receptors were gathered from an adult with an advanced solid tumor such as melanoma, head and neck, liver or kidney cancer.

This clone was seen once. This chain uses TRBV11-2 with TRBJ2-1; TRBD1 matches at 7 bases. V was pared by 5 bases and J by 7 bases, with 5 bases of the junction left unmatched. Looked up from germline, CDR1 is SGHAT and CDR2 is FQNNGV. This CDR3 has 13 amino acids. The CDR3 nucleotides are TGTGCCAGCAGCCCCGGGACAGTTAATGAGCAGTTCTTC. It is translated as CASSPGTVNEQFF.

V is TRBV29-1 and J is TRBJ1-1; D not resolved. CDR1 SQVTM and CDR2 ANQGSEA come from the germline V gene. Trimming took off 7 bases at V and 3 bases at J, with 18 bases between the two ends. The CDR3 contains 14 residues. CDR3 nucleotide sequence: TGCAGCGCTACTCGGACCCCCGGGGACACTGAAGCTTTCTTT. Encoded protein: CSATRTPGDTEAFF.

This chain links TRBV7-9 with TRBJ2-1, with 9 bases identical to TRBD1. Germline CDR1 SEHNR, CDR2 FQNEAQ (reference sequence). J was trimmed by 8 bases and V by 6 bases; bases with no gene match: 8. The CDR3 spans 14 residues. In nucleotides, the CDR3 is TGTGCCAGCAGGCCCGGGACAGGGATCGATGAGCAGTTCTTC. Translation: CASRPGTGIDEQFF.

The DNA of the CDR3 is TGTGCCAGCAGCGTTCGAGCGGCCACCGGGGAGCTGTTTTTT. Encoded protein: CASSVRAATGELFF. V usage is TRBV9 and J usage is TRBJ2-2, with D perhaps matching TRBD2 (5 bases). V was cut by 2 bases and J by 4 bases, with 9 bases left in between. The CDR3 has 14 residues. Germline V gene sequence: CDR1 SGDLS, CDR2 YYNGEE. Using reference TRBV9 and TRBJ2-2 for the parts outside the CDR3, the full variable domain is DSGVTQTPKHLITATGQRVTLRCSPRSGDLSVYWYQQSLDQGLQFLIQYYNGEERAKGNILERFSAQQFPDLHSELNLSSLELGDSALYFCASSVRAATGELFFGEGSRLTVL.

V gene TRBV5-1 combines with J gene TRBJ2-7; TRBD1 aligns across 7 bases. The CDR3 runs 13 residues. V shed 5 bases and J 7 bases; nucleotides not matched to a gene: 9. Germline CDR1 reads SGHRS; CDR2 reads YFSETQ. In nucleotides, the CDR3 is TGCGCCAGCAGGTCGACAGGGACGTGGGAGCAGTACTTC. This translates into CASRSTGTWEQYF. Together with reference TRBV5-1 and TRBJ2-7, the CDR3 gives the full variable domain: KAGVTQTPRYLIKTRGQQVTLSCSPISGHRSVSWYQQTPGQGLQFLFEYFSETQRNKGNFPGRFSGRQFSNSRSEMNVSTLELGDSALYLCASRSTGTWEQYFGPGTRLTVT.

The chain couples TRBV7-9 to TRBJ2-1; D uncertain. Germline V lookup: CDR1 SEHNR, CDR2 FQNEAQ (reference sequence). The V end lost 11 bases, the J end lost 0 bases, and 11 bases lay between the germline ends. The CDR3 length is 13 residues. The DNA for the CDR3 is TGTGCCTCTCTCAGAGACTCCTACAATGAGCAGTTCTTC. It is translated as CASLRDSYNEQFF.

This chain connects TRBV5-1 to TRBJ1-4; TRBD1 agrees at 7 bases. Trimming removed 5 bases from V and 3 bases from J; junction bases left unmatched: 7. The CDR3 has 15 amino acids. The germline gives CDR1 SGHRS, CDR2 YFSETQ. In DNA form, the CDR3 reads TGCGCCAGCAGTAGCGGGACAGCTTCTAATGAAAAACTGTTTTTT. Amino acids: CASSSGTASNEKLFF.

This sequence joins TRBV25-1 and TRBJ1-5; 9 bases align to TRBD1. The J segment lost 2 bases and the V segment lost 6 bases, leaving 8 bases of the junction unmatched. Germline assignment: CDR1 MGHDK and CDR2 SYGVNS. The CDR3 consists of 16 residues. The CDR3 protein is CASSGTGIAGNQPQHF. The DNA for the CDR3 is TGTGCCAGCAGCGGGACAGGGATTGCTGGCAATCAGCCCCAGCATTTT.

CDR3 loop: CASGEGQVSSYEQYF. DNA for the CDR3: TGTGCCAGCGGGGAGGGACAGGTTAGCTCCTACGAGCAGTACTTC. The rearrangement links TRBV6-4 to TRBJ2-7; a weak D match, TRBD1 (8 bases). The V end lost 8 bases, the J end lost 0 bases, and 17 bases lay between the germline ends. The length of the CDR3 is 15 residues. Per the germline V gene, CDR1 is MRHNA and CDR2 is SNTAGT.

V is TRBV5-4 and J is TRBJ2-7; D is uncertain. The ends were cut back, 1 base at V and 0 bases at J, with 8 bases in the middle. The CDR3 is 14 amino acids. Germline CDR1 SGHNT, CDR2 YYREEE (reference sequence). CDR3 sequence (DNA): TGTGCCAGCAGCTTGACCGTATTCTCCTACGAGCAGTACTTC. It codes for CASSLTVFSYEQYF.

As to this clone: One junction end does not reproduce the germline sequence, and a read error may be involved. V is TRBV7-2 and J is TRBJ2-3; D may be TRBD2 (5 bases). This CDR3 is built from 15 residues. Germline V gene sequence: CDR1 SGHTA, CDR2 FQGNSA. This CDR3 reads CASTLRGRSEDTQYF. CDR3 DNA sequence: TGTGCCAGCACCTTAAGAGGGAGAAGCGAAGATACGCAGTATTTT.

The V gene is TRBV30, the J gene TRBJ1-5, with D unresolved. This CDR3 region has 13 residues. The germline V gene encodes CDR1 GTSNPN and CDR2 SVGIG (reference sequence). The germline V and J ends were trimmed by 2 bases and 7 bases, with 12 bases remaining between them. The DNA for the CDR3 is TGTGCCTGGAGTAAAACAACGGAGCAGCCCCAGCATTTT. It translates to CAWSKTTEQPQHF.

The chain links TRBV7-9 to TRBJ2-5; 12 bases map to TRBD2. The CDR3 has 15 residues. Losses at the gene ends were 5 bases for V and 5 bases for J; bases not matched to a gene: 6. CDR1 is SEHNR and CDR2 is FQNEAQ in the germline V gene (reference sequence). The CDR3 nucleotides read TGTGCCAGCAGCGCACGACTAGCGGGGGACGAGACCCAGTACTTC. Its translation: CASSARLAGDETQYF.

The chain combines TRBV6-1 with TRBJ1-6, with unresolved D. This CDR3 is 14 amino acids long. Germline V CDR1 and CDR2: MNHNS, SASEGT. V was pared by 6 bases and J by 4 bases, with 10 bases between. As DNA, the CDR3 is TGTGCCAGCAGACAAGACATATATAATTCACCCCTCCACTTT. Translation gives CASRQDIYNSPLHF.

This chain joins TRBV28 and TRBJ1-3; 8 bases are shared with TRBD1. Unmatched junction bases numbered 3, after V lost 6 bases and J lost 2 bases. From germline, CDR1 is MDHEN and CDR2 SYDVKM. The CDR3 contains 14 residues. CDR3 loop: CASRTGEPGNTIYF. The CDR3 DNA follows: TGTGCCAGCAGGACAGGGGAGCCTGGAAACACCATATATTTT.

The chain links TRBV27 to TRBJ1-3; tentatively, D is TRBD1 (5 bases). The germline V gene has CDR1 MNHEY and CDR2 SMNVEV (reference sequence). This CDR3 has 16 residues. V was trimmed by 5 bases and J by 3 bases, leaving 17 bases between them. DNA of the CDR3: TGTGCCAGCAGTCCCGCTGGGGGTCTCAATGGAAACACCATATATTTT. Its protein product is CASSPAGGLNGNTIYF.

This clone was counted a single time. The V gene is TRBV11-2, the J gene TRBJ2-5; the D is unclear. V was trimmed by 6 bases and J by 5 bases, leaving 7 bases between them. Germline V gene data show CDR1 as SGHAT and CDR2 as FQNNGV. This CDR3 region has 11 residues. As DNA, the CDR3 is TGTGCCAGCAGTCATCGGGAGACCCAGTACTTC. Its protein product is CASSHRETQYF.

The chain uses TRBV6-5 and TRBJ1-1, with D uncertain. The germline V gene has CDR1 MNHEY and CDR2 SVGAGI. The V and J ends lost 7 bases and 2 bases respectively, with 8 bases between them. The CDR3 loop spans 12 amino acids. CDR3 nucleotide sequence: TGTGCCAGCACCCTTATTAACACTGAAGCTTTCTTT. This gives the protein CASTLINTEAFF.

The chain combines TRBV20-1 with TRBJ1-2, with D unclear. Germline CDR1 is DFQATT and CDR2 is SNEGSKA (reference sequence). V was pared by 6 bases and J by 9 bases, with 14 bases between. This CDR3 region has 11 residues. This CDR3 is CSALNRESYTF. In DNA, the CDR3 is TGCAGTGCACTTAATCGGGAGAGCTACACCTTC.

The V and J genes are TRBV11-2 and TRBJ2-3; D perhaps matches TRBD1 (5 bases). Germline CDR1 is SGHAT and CDR2 is FQNNGV. The length of the CDR3 is 15 residues. V was trimmed by 1 base and J by 1 base, leaving 9 bases between them. The CDR3 DNA follows: TGTGCCAGCAGCTTAGCAGGGTTTGGCACAGATACGCAGTATTTT. Residues: CASSLAGFGTDTQYF.

The chain carries TRBV28 and TRBJ2-5; TRBD1 matches 10 bases. Germline values: CDR1 MDHEN, CDR2 SYDVKM. The trim removed 2 bases at V and 6 bases at J, leaving 6 bases unmatched. CDR3 size: 15 residues. CDR3: CASSLPGDRGKTQYF. The CDR3 coding sequence is TGTGCCAGCAGTTTACCCGGGGACAGGGGAAAGACCCAGTACTTC.

The chain uses TRBV28 and TRBJ2-3; 8 bases are shared with TRBD2. The CDR3 is 15 amino acids. Per the germline V gene, CDR1 is MDHEN and CDR2 is SYDVKM. V trimming: 6 bases; J trimming: 4 bases; junction bases outside the gene matches: 9. The CDR3 bases are TGTGCCAGCAGCTCCCTCGGACTAGCCCCAGATACGCAGTATTTT. Translation: CASSSLGLAPDTQYF.

The chain joins TRBV6-5 to TRBJ1-2, with 7 bases fitting TRBD1. Trimming took 5 bases from V and 2 from J; bases not matched to a gene: 2. This CDR3 is built from 13 residues. Per germline, CDR1 MNHEY and CDR2 SVGAGI. CDR3: CASSLGQNYGYTF. The CDR3 bases are TGTGCCAGCAGTCTGGGACAGAACTATGGCTACACCTTC.

The V call is TRBV19, the J call TRBJ1-4; tentatively, D is TRBD1 (5 bases). The CDR3 sequence is 19 residues long. V shed 3 bases and J shed 0 bases, with 20 bases lying between them. Germline V gene lookup returns CDR1 LNHDA and CDR2 SQIVND (reference sequence). The CDR3 spells CASSIFVQGAAATNEKLFF. Written as DNA, the CDR3 is TGTGCCAGTAGTATTTTTGTTCAGGGTGCGGCTGCAACTAATGAAAAACTGTTTTTT.

This chain connects TRBV28 to TRBJ1-1; D is undetermined. This CDR3 spans 13 amino acids. CDR1 and CDR2 (germline): MDHEN, SYDVKM. V was pared by 5 bases and J by 10 bases, with 17 bases between. The CDR3 region is CASSLSAGELAFF. CDR3 sequence (DNA): TGTGCCAGCAGTCTATCCGCCGGGGAGTTAGCTTTCTTT.